The 10 T cell receptor beta chains below all came from one sample that was sequenced in a study of blood T cell repertoires in COVID-19. The assay was immunoSEQ multiplex PCR, and TCRdb's table has in-frame clones only and misses some. The sample lists hundreds of thousands of clones; around 85% were seen once. Sequencing was carried out using peripheral blood. Source of these receptors: a woman aged 45-60 years with active or convalescent COVID-19.

The J gene is TRBJ1-1, the V gene TRBV11-3; D is unresolved. Germline CDR1 reads SGHNT; CDR2 reads YENEEA. There are 13 residues in the CDR3. V lost 3 bases and J 3 bases, leaving 8 bases between the germline ends. For the CDR3, the DNA is TGTGCCAGCAGCTTTAAGGCGGACACTGAAGCTTTCTTT. It encodes CASSFKADTEAFF.

J is TRBJ2-1 and V is TRBV27, with 11 bases aligning to TRBD1. Germline V lookup: CDR1 MNHEY, CDR2 SMNVEV (reference sequence). This CDR3 is 14 amino acids long. The junction had 8 bases not matched to a gene; V was cut back by 6 bases and J by 10 bases. CDR3 DNA: TGTGCCAGCAGATCTAGGACAGGGGGCAGGGAGCAGTTCTTC. It is translated as CASRSRTGGREQFF.

V usage is TRBV6-5 and J usage is TRBJ1-2, with 10 bases that match TRBD1. CDR1 and CDR2 (germline): MNHEY, SVGAGI. This CDR3 spans 13 amino acids. V shed 6 bases, J shed 8 bases, and the junction held 6 bases outside the gene matches. The CDR3 region is CASSYRDRGGYTF. CDR3 DNA: TGTGCCAGCAGCTACCGGGACAGGGGCGGCTACACCTTC.

The chain employs TRBV19 and TRBJ1-5; TRBD1 might be the D (6 bases). The germline V gene has CDR1 LNHDA and CDR2 SQIVND (reference sequence). This CDR3 spans 15 amino acids. V lost 5 bases and J 2 bases, leaving 13 bases between the germline ends. CDR3 residues: CASSPGGGGNQPQHF. The CDR3 bases are TGTGCCAGTAGTCCGGGAGGGGGAGGCAATCAGCCCCAGCATTTT.

V usage is TRBV7-9 and J usage is TRBJ2-2, with D possibly being TRBD2 (5 bases). Trimming cost V 6 bases and J 2 bases, with 13 bases left between them. The CDR3 consists of 15 residues. Germline V gene sequence: CDR1 SEHNR, CDR2 FQNEAQ (reference sequence). The CDR3 loop reads CASSQAASNTGELFF. The DNA for the CDR3 is TGTGCCAGCAGTCAAGCGGCATCCAACACCGGGGAGCTGTTTTTT.

This clone was observed a single time. The chain has TRBV27 and TRBJ1-6; no clear D gene. CDR1 is MNHEY and CDR2 is SMNVEV in the germline V gene (reference sequence). Between the trimmed V and J ends, which lost 0 bases and 10 bases, there was a span of 13 bases. This CDR3 is 15 amino acids long. DNA of the CDR3: TGTGCCAGCAGTTTATCGTCGGGTTTTAGGTCACCCCTCCACTTT. It translates to CASSLSSGFRSPLHF.

This clone was found once. The chain recombines TRBV19 with TRBJ2-3; 10 nucleotides agree with TRBD1. This CDR3 is built from 15 residues. Germline V gives CDR1 LNHDA, CDR2 SQIVND (reference sequence). V shed 6 bases and J 9 bases; nucleotides not matched to a gene: 12. CDR3 nucleotides: TGTGCCAGTAGCCAAGGGACAGGGGAAAGGCAAACGCAGTATTTT. The encoded protein is CASSQGTGERQTQYF.

This clone was counted between two and nine times. The V and J genes are TRBV2 and TRBJ1-2; D not certain. Trimming left V 9 bases short and J 6 bases short, with 14 bases between. The CDR3 loop spans 12 amino acids. CDR1 SNHLY and CDR2 FYNNEI come from the germline V gene. The CDR3 bases are TGTGCCAGTGAAACCCCCGGGAATGGCTACACCTTC. Translated: CASETPGNGYTF.

The chain is built from TRBV19 and TRBJ1-2; TRBD1 matches 7 bases. Germline CDR1 reads LNHDA; CDR2 reads SQIVND (reference sequence). After removal of 9 bases from V and 3 bases from J, the junction contained 13 bases not matched to a gene. The CDR3 covers 15 residues. The chain's CDR3 is CASKTQGRFDYGYTF. The DNA of the CDR3 is TGTGCCAGCAAAACACAGGGGAGATTCGACTATGGCTACACCTTC.

The chain couples TRBV21-1 to TRBJ2-2; the DNA was not used to check the table's D call, TRBD1. TRBV21-1 is a pseudogene segment. The CDR3 has 17 residues. CDR3 sequence reads: CASSTGRGHTNTGELFF. CDR3 DNA: TGTGCCAGCAGCACGGGTCGGGGACATACGAACACCGGGGAGCTGTTTTTT.